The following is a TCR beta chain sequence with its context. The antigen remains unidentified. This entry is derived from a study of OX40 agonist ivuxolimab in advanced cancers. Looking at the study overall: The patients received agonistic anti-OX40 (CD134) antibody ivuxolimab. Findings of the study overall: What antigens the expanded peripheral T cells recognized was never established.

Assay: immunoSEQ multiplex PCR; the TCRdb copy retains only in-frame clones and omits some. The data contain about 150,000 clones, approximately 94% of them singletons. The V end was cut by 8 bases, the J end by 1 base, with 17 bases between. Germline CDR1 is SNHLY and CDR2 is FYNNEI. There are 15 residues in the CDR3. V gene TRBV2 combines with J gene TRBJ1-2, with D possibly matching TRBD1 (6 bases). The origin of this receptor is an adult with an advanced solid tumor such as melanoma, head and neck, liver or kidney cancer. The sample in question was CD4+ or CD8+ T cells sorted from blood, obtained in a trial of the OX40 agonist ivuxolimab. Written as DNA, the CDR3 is TGTGCCAGCTCTGGACAGAAAATTCATAACTATGGCTACACCTTC. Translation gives CASSGQKIHNYGYTF.